This TCR beta chain comes out of a study of blood T cells in healthy people across ages. A second PCR, run for about 7 to 12 cycles, used a sample-barcoded 5' primer plus a J-beta primer mix. The template-switch adaptor, which had 12 random nucleotides, put a tag on each cDNA molecule. One entry per CDR3 protein, called by TCRdb with MiXCR from the 5' RACE reads. This table holds some 1.4 million distinct CDR3 sequences, around 39% found once. This clonotype was observed a handful of times. What it binds is not known. Samples each had at least 5 micrograms of total RNA extracted. V lost 4 bases, J lost 4 bases, and 13 bases lay in between. Germline V gives CDR1 LGHDT, CDR2 YNNKEL (reference sequence). The CDR3 covers 14 residues. Study observations and caveats: Roughly linear age-related decline in beta diversity appeared, significant by age 40. There were more naive CD4+ cells and higher diversity in long-lived donors than in aged donors.

Material for sequencing was blood. The chain has TRBV3-1 and TRBJ2-5; D assignment may be TRBD1 or TRBD2 (5 bases each). This sequence originates from a woman between 18 and 29 years old in good health. The CDR3 reads CASSPRDRPETQYF. For the CDR3, the DNA is TGTGCCAGCAGCCCCCGGGACCGACCAGAGACCCAGTACTTC.